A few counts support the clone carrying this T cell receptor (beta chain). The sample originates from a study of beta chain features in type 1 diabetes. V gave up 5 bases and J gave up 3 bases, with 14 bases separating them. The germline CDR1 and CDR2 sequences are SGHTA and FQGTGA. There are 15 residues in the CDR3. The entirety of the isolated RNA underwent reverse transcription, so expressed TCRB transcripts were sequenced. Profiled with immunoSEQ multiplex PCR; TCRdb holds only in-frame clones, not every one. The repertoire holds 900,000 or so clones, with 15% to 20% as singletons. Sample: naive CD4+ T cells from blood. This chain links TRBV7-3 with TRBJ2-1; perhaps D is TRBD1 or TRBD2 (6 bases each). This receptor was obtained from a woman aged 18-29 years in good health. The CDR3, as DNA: TGTGCCAGCAGCGGAGGGACAAGTGGCTACAATGAGCAGTTCTTC. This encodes CASSGGTSGYNEQFF.